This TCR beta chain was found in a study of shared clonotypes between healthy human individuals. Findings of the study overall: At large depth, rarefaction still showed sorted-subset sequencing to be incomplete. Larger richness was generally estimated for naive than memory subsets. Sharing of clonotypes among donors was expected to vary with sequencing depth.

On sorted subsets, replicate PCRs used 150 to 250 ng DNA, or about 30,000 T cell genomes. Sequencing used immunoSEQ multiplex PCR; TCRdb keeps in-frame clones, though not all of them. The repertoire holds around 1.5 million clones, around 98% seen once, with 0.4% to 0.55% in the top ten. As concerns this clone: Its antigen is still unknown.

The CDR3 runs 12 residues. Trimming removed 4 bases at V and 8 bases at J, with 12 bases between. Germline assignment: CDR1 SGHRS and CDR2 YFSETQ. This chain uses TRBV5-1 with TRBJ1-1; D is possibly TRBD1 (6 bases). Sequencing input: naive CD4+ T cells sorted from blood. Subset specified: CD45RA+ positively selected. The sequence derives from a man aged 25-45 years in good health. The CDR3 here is CASSPGAVEAFF. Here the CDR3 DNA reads TGCGCCAGCAGCCCGGGGGCAGTCGAAGCTTTCTTT. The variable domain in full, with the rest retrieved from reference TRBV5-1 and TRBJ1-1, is KAGVTQTPRYLIKTRGQQVTLSCSPISGHRSVSWYQQTPGQGLQFLFEYFSETQRNKGNFPGRFSGRQFSNSRSEMNVSTLELGDSALYLCASSPGAVEAFFGQGTRLTVV.